A selection of T cell receptor beta chains follows, all from one sample in a study of vaccination effects on CD4 cells after COVID-19. No antigen has been identified for these receptors. Clones were sequenced by immunoSEQ multiplex PCR, and TCRdb holds only the in-frame ones, with some missing. The table has approximately 44,000 clones, roughly 70% seen once; the top ten hold about 25%. This specimen consisted of CD4+ T cells from PBMCs cultured with HCoV-OC43 spike peptides, obtained before COVID-19 vaccination. The receptors were gathered from a human donor who received a COVID-19 vaccine. Both conserved end residues are trimmed from each CDR3.

J,V,CDR3
TRBJ2-1,TRBV5-1,ASSLTLNNEQF
TRBJ1-2,TRBV4-3,ASSQRWGGTNYGYT
TRBJ2-5,TRBV2,ASNRRAYQETQY
TRBJ2-7,TRBV5-5,ASSTYPGQEREQY
TRBJ1-1,TRBV25-1,ASSVSTGTGTEAF
TRBJ1-2,TRBV7-9,ASSLWGTYGYT
TRBJ1-4,TRBV20-1,SASPYEKLF
TRBJ2-1,TRBV11-2,ASSRGAGGNEQF
TRBJ1-1,TRBV5-1,ASSLVGQANTEAF
TRBJ1-1,TRBV11-2,ASSPWTGDLNTEAF
TRBJ2-7,TRBV7-9,ASSLARGEQY
TRBJ1-1,TRBV6-5,ASSSNRGQGAF
TRBJ1-5,TRBV30,AWSVQGNQPQH
TRBJ1-2,TRBV30,AWSPGGGRGNYGYT
TRBJ1-1,TRBV2,ASSRRGEDTEAF
TRBJ2-7,TRBV5-1,ASSLTGSAYEQY
TRBJ1-1,TRBV7-8,ASSLGRMAF
TRBJ2-3,TRBV24-1,ATSRPGQGTDTQY
TRBJ2-3,TRBV7-9,ASSHGDRTQY
TRBJ1-2,TRBV28,ASSPDPRSGYT
TRBJ2-1,TRBV5-1,ASSLLAGEVGGNEQF
TRBJ1-5,TRBV5-1,ASSLGQGASQPQH
TRBJ1-1,TRBV27,ASSSPLNTEAF
TRBJ1-5,TRBV28,ASSLRNQPQH
TRBJ2-3,TRBV5-4,ASSTERADTQY
TRBJ1-2,TRBV4-3,ASSRGTGVDGYT
TRBJ2-1,TRBV6-5,ASRLFAGGRDEQF
TRBJ1-1,TRBV12-3/TRBV12-4,ASSRASIEAF
TRBJ2-5,TRBV27,ATRQGGRETQY
TRBJ1-3,TRBV5-1,ASSLGQRTSGHTIY
TRBJ2-5,TRBV5-4,ASSPPVGETQY
TRBJ2-1,TRBV29-1,SASLGTAYNEQF
TRBJ2-7,TRBV19,ASSIGAGYEQY